Below, one TCR beta chain is given with its context. A much larger clone differs by one base, so this may be a read error. This specimen belongs to a study of tumor and adjacent non-tumor tissue in lung cancer. A modified ARM-PCR protocol with three rounds of nested PCR amplified TCRbeta. TCRdb passed the multiplex PCR reads through MiXCR, listing each CDR3 protein once. The repertoire holds tens of thousands of distinct CDR3 sequences, 65% to 75% seen once, with about 27% in the top ten. RNA was extracted from bulk tissue without any cell sorting. The normal lung tissue was taken more than 3 cm from the tumor edge. CDR3 length: 11 amino acids. The junction had 6 bases not matched to a gene; V was cut back by 7 bases and J by 11 bases.

Sequenced sample: distant non-tumor lung tissue. This TCR was recovered from a woman between 50 and 59 years old with non-small cell lung cancer. The chain uses TRBV12-3 or TRBV12-4 and TRBJ2-3; 7 bases fit TRBD2. For the CDR3, the DNA is TGTGCCAGCACCTCGGGACTAATGCAGTATTTT. Translating it yields CASTSGLMQYF.